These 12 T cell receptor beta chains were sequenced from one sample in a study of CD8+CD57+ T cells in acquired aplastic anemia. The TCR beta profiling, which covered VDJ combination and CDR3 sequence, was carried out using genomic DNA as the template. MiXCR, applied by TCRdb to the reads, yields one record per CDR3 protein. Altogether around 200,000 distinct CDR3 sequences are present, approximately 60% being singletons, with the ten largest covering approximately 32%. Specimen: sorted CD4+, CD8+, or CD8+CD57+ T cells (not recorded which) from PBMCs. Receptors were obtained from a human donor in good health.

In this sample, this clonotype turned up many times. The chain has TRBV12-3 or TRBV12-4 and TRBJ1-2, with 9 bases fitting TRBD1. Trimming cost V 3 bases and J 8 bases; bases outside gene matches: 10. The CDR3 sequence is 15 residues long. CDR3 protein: CASSFSGTGSIGYTF. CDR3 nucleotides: TGTGCCAGCAGTTTCTCCGGGACAGGGTCTATAGGCTACACCTTC.

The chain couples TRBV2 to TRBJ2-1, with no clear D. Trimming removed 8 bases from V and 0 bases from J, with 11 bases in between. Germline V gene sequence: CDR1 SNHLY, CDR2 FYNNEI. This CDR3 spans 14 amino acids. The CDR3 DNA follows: TGTGCCAGCGGATCAACGAGCTCCTACAATGAGCAGTTCTTC. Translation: CASGSTSSYNEQFF.

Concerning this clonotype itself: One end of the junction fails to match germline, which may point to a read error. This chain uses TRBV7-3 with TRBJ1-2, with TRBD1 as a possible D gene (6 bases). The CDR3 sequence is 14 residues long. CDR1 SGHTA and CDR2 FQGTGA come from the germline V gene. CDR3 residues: CANSIGGGFAGYTF. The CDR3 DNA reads TGTGCCAACAGCATAGGGGGGGGGTTCGCTGGCTACACCTTC. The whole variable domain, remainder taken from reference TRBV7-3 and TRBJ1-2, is GAGVSQTPSNKVTEKGKYVELRCDPISGHTALYWYRQSLGQGPEFLIYFQGTGAADDSGLPNDRFFAVRPEGSVSTLKIQRTERGDSAVYLCANSIGGGFAGYTFGSGTRLTVV.

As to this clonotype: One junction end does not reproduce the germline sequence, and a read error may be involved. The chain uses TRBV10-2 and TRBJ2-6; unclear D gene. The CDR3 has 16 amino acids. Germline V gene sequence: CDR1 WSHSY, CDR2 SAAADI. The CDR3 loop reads CASSSGQLSGANVLTF. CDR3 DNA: TGTGCCAGCAGTTCCGGTCAGCTATCTGGGGCCAACGTCCTGACTTTC.

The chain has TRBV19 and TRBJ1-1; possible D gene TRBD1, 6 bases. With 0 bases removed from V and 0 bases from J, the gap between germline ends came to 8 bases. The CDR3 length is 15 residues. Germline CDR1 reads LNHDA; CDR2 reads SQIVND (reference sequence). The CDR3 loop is CASSIDTGMNTEAFF. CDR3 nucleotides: TGTGCCAGTAGTATAGATACAGGGATGAACACTGAAGCTTTCTTT.

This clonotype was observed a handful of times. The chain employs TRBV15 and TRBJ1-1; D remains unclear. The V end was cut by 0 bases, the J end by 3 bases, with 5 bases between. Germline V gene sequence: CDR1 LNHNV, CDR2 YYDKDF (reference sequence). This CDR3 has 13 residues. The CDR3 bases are TGTGCCACCAGCAGAGACAAACACACTGAAGCTTTCTTT. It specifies CATSRDKHTEAFF. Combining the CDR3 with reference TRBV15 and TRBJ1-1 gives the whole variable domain DAMVIQNPRYQVTQFGKPVTLSCSQTLNHNVMYWYQQKSSQAPKLLFHYYDKDFNNEADTPDNFQSRRPNTSFCFLDIRSPGLGDTAMYLCATSRDKHTEAFFGQGTRLTVV.

CDR3 nucleotides: TGTGCCATCAGTGAATCAGGTAGCAATCAGCCCCAGCATTTT. Protein sequence: CAISESGSNQPQHF. The chain recombines TRBV10-3 with TRBJ1-5; no definite D call. Per the germline V gene, CDR1 is ENHRY and CDR2 is SYGVKD. V was clipped by 3 bases and J by 0 bases, with 6 bases between them. The CDR3 is 14 amino acids.

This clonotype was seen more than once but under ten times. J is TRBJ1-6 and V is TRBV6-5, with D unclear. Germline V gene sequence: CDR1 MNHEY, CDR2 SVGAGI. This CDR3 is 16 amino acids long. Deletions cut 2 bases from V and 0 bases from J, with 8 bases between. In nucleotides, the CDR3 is TGTGCCAGCAGTTACCGAACGAGCTCCTATAATTCACCCCTCCACTTT. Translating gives CASSYRTSSYNSPLHF.

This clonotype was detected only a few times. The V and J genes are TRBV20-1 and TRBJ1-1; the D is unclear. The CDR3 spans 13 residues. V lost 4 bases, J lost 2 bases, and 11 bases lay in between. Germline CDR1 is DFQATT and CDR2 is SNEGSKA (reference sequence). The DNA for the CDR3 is TGCAGTGCTAAATACGGGCAAAACACTGAAGCTTTCTTT. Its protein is CSAKYGQNTEAFF.

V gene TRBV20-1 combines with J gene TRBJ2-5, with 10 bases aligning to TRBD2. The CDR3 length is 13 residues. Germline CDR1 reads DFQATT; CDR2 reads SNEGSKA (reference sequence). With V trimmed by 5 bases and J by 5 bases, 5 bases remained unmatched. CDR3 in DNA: TGCAGTGCTTCGGGACTAGCGAAGGAGACCCAGTACTTC. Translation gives CSASGLAKETQYF.

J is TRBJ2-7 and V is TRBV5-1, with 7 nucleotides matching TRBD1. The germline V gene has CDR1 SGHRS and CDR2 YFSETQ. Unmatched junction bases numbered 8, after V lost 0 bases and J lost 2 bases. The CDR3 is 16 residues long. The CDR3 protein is CASSLGGTAIAYEQYF. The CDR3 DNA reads TGCGCCAGCAGCTTGGGGGGGACAGCTATTGCCTACGAGCAGTACTTC.

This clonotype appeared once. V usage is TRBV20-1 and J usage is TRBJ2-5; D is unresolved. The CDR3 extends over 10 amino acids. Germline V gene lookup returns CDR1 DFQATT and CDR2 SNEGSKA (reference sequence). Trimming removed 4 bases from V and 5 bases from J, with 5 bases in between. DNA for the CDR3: TGCAGTGCTAAGAGGGAGACCCAGTACTTC. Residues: CSAKRETQYF.